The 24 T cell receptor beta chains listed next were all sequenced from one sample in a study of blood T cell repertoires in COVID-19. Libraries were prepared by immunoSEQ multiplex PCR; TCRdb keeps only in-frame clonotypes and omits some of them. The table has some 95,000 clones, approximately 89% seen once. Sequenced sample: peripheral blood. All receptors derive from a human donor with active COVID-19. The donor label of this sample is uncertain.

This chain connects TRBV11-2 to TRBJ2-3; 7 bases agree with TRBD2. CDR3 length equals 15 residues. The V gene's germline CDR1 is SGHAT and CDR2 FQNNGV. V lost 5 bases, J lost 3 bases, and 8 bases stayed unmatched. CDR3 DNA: TGTGCCAGCAGCAGAAGCGGGGATGGAACAGATACGCAGTATTTT. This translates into CASSRSGDGTDTQYF.

In DNA, the CDR3 is TGCGCCAGCAGCTCGGGACAGGGAGGAGAAAAACTGTTTTTT. Amino acid sequence: CASSSGQGGEKLFF. The chain joins TRBV5-1 to TRBJ1-4; 9 bases are a match to TRBD1. CDR1 SGHRS and CDR2 YFSETQ come from the germline V gene. Trimming took 3 bases from V and 8 from J; bases not matched to a gene: 5. The CDR3 is 14 amino acids.

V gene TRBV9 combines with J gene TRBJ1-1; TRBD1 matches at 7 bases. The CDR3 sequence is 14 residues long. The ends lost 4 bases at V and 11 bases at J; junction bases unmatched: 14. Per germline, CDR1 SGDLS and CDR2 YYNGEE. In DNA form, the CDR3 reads TGTGCCAGCAGCCCCGCGGACAGGATGTTGTGGGCTTTCTTT. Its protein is CASSPADRMLWAFF.

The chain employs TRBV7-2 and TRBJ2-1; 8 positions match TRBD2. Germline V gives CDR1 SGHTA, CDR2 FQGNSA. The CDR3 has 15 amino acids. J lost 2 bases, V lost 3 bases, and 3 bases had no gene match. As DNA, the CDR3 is TGTGCCAGCAGCTTGAGCGGGGGCCCCTACAATGAGCAGTTCTTC. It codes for CASSLSGGPYNEQFF.

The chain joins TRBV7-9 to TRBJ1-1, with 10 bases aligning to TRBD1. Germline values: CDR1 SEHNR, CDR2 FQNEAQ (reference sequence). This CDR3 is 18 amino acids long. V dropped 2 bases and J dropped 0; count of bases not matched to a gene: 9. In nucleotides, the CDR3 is TGTGCCAGCAGCTTATGGCCGGGACAGGGGCTGATGAACACTGAAGCTTTCTTT. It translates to CASSLWPGQGLMNTEAFF.

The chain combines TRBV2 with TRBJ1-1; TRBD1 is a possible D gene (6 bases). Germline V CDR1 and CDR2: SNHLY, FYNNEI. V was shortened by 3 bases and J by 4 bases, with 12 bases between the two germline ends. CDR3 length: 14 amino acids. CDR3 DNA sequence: TGTGCCAGCAGTGAGCGGGGGGGCGGCACTGAAGCTTTCTTT. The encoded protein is CASSERGGGTEAFF.

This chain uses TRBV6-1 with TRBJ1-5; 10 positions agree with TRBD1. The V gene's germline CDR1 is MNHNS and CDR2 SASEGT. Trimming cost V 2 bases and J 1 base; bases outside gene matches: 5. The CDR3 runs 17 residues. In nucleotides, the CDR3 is TGTGCCAGCAGTGAAAGACAGGGGGCTTGGAGCAATCAGCCCCAGCATTTT. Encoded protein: CASSERQGAWSNQPQHF.

CDR3 DNA: TGTGCCAGCAGCCAACCGGGACATACGAACACCGGGGAGCTGTTTTTT. Translated, it gives CASSQPGHTNTGELFF. The rearrangement uses TRBV7-3 and TRBJ2-2; tentative D call: TRBD1 (6 bases). The CDR3 covers 16 residues. V lost 5 bases and J 0 bases, leaving 13 bases between the germline ends. Per the germline V gene, CDR1 is SGHTA and CDR2 is FQGTGA. Full variable domain (remainder filled in from reference TRBV7-3 and TRBJ2-2): GAGVSQTPSNKVTEKGKYVELRCDPISGHTALYWYRQSLGQGPEFLIYFQGTGAADDSGLPNDRFFAVRPEGSVSTLKIQRTERGDSAVYLCASSQPGHTNTGELFFGEGSRLTVL.

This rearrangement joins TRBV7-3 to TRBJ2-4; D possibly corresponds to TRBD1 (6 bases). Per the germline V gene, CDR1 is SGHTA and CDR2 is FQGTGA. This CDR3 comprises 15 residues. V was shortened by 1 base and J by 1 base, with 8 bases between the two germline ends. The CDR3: CASSLSRGAKNIQYF. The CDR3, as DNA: TGTGCCAGCAGCTTAAGCAGGGGCGCCAAAAACATTCAGTACTTC. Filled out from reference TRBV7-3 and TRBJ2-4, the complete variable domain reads GAGVSQTPSNKVTEKGKYVELRCDPISGHTALYWYRQSLGQGPEFLIYFQGTGAADDSGLPNDRFFAVRPEGSVSTLKIQRTERGDSAVYLCASSLSRGAKNIQYFGAGTRLSVL.

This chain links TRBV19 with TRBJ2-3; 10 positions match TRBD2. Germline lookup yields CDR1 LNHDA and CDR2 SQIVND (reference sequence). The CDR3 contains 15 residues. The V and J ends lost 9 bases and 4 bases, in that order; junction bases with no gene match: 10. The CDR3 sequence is CASQTLAGRADTQYF. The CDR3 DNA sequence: TGTGCCAGCCAAACACTAGCGGGGAGGGCAGATACGCAGTATTTT.

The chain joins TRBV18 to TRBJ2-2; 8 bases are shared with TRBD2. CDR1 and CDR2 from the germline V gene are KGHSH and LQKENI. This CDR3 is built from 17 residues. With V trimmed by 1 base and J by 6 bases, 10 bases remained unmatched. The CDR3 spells CASSPQVVTSESGELFF. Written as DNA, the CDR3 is TGTGCCAGCTCACCACAAGTCGTGACTAGCGAATCCGGGGAGCTGTTTTTT.

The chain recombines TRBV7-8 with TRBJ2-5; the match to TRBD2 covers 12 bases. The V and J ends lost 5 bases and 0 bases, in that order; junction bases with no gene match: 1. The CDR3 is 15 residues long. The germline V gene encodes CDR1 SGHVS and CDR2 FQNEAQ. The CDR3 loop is CASSGLAGYQETQYF. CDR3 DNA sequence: TGTGCCAGCAGCGGACTAGCGGGGTACCAAGAGACCCAGTACTTC.

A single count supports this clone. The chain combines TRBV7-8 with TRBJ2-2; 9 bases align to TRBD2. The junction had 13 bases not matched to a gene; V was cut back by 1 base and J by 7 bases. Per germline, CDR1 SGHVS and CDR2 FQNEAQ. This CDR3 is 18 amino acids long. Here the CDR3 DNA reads TGTGCCAGCAGCTTAGGAATTCAGAGCGGGGGGCATCACGGGGAGCTGTTTTTT. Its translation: CASSLGIQSGGHHGELFF. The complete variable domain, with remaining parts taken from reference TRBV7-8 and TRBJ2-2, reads GAGVSQSPRYKVAKRGQDVALRCDPISGHVSLFWYQQALGQGPEFLTYFQNEAQLDKSGLPSDRFFAERPEGSVSTLKIQRTQQEDSAVYLCASSLGIQSGGHHGELFFGEGSRLTVL.

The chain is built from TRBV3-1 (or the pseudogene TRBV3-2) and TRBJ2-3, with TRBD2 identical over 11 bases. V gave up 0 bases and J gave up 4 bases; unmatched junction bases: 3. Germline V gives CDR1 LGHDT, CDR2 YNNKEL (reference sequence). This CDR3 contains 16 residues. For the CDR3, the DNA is TGTGCCAGCAGCCAAGATAATAGCGGGGGGGCAGATACGCAGTATTTT. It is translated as CASSQDNSGGADTQYF.

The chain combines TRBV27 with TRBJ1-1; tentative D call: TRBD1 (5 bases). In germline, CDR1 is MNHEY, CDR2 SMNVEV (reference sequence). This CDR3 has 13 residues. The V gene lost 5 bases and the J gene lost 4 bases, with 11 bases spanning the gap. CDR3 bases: TGTGCCAGCAGTCGACAGCGACTCACTGAAGCTTTCTTT. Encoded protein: CASSRQRLTEAFF.

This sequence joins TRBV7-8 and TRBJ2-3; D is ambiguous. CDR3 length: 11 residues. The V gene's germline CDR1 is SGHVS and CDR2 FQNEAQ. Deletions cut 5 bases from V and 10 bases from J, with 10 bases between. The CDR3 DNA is TGTGCCAGCAGCCCACCAGGCTCGCAGTATTTT. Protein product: CASSPPGSQYF.

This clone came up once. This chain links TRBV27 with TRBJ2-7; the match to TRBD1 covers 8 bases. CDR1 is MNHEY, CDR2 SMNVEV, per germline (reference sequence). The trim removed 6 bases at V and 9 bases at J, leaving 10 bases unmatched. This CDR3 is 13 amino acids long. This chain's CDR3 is CASSPGGPRGQYF. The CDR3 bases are TGTGCCAGCAGCCCAGGGGGCCCTCGGGGGCAGTACTTC.

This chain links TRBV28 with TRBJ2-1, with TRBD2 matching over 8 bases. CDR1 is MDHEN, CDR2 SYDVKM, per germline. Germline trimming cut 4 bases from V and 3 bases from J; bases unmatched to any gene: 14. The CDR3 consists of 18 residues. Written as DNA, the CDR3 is TGTGCCAGCAGTTCGGGGGGGGTTTCGCCTGCAATCTACAATGAGCAGTTCTTC. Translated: CASSSGGVSPAIYNEQFF. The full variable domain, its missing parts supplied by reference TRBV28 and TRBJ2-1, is DVKVTQSSRYLVKRTGEKVFLECVQDMDHENMFWYRQDPGLGLRLIYFSYDVKMKEKGDIPEGYSVSREKKERFSLILESASTNQTSMYLCASSSGGVSPAIYNEQFFGPGTRLTVL.

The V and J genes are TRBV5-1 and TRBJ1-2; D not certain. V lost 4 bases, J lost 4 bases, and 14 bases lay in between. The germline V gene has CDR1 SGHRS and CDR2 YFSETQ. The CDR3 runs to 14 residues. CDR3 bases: TGCGCCAGCAGCCAAGGAACAGAAGGCTATGGCTACACCTTC. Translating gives CASSQGTEGYGYTF.

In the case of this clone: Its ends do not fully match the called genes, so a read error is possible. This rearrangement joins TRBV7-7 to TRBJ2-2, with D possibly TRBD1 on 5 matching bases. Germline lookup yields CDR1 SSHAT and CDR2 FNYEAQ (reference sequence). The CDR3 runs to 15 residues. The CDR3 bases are TGTGCTAGCAGCTCCGTGGGGCCAGGCACCGGGGAGCTGTTTTTT. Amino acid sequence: CASSSVGPGTGELFF. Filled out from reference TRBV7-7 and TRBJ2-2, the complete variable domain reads GAGVSQSPRYKVTKRGQDVTLRCDPISSHATLYWYQQALGQGPEFLTYFNYEAQPDKSGLPSDRFSAERPEGSISTLTIQRTEQRDSAMYRCASSSVGPGTGELFFGEGSRLTVL.

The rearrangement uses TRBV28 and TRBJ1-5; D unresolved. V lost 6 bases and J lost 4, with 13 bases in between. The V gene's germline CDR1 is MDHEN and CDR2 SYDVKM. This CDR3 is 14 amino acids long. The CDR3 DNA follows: TGTGCCAGCAGACCCAGCGGGCGGAATCAGCCCCAGCATTTT. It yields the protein CASRPSGRNQPQHF.

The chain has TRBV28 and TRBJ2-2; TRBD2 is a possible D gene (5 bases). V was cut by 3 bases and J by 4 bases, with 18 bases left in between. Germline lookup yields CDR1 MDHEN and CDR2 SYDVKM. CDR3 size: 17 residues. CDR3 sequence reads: CASSLALRRVRTGELFF. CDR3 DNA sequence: TGTGCCAGCAGTTTGGCTCTTCGGCGGGTACGCACCGGGGAGCTGTTTTTT.

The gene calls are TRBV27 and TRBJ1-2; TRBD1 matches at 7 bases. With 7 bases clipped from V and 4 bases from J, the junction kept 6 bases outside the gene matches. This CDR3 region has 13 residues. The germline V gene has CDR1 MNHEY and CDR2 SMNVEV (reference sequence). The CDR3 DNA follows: TGTGCCAGCACCGCCTACAGGGGCTATGGCTACACCTTC. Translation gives CASTAYRGYGYTF.

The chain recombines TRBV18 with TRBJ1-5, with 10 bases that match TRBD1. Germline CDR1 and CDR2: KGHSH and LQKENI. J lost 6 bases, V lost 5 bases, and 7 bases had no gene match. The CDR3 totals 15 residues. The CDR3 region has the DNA TGTGCCAGCTCAGCAGGGACAGGGGACTTTCAGCCCCAGCATTTT. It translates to CASSAGTGDFQPQHF.